This TCR beta chain was identified during a study of response to subunit inactivated influenza vaccine. This CDR3 spans 18 amino acids. V gave up 5 bases and J gave up 0 bases; unmatched junction bases: 10. Germline-derived CDR1 and CDR2 are MNHNS and SASEGT. TCRdb fed the RT-PCR reads into MiXCR, producing one record per CDR3 protein. The sample holds about 780,000 distinct CDR3 sequences; approximately 17% are singletons and the top ten take roughly 11%. The starting material was PBMCs from blood, obtained around 5 days after vaccination. The clonotype comes from a man aged 45-65 years who received an inactivated influenza vaccine. The chain is built from TRBV6-1 and TRBJ2-7; 13 positions agree with TRBD2. The CDR3 sequence: CASSTGTSGTTFSYEQYF. The CDR3 DNA sequence: TGTGCCAGCAGTACCGGGACTAGCGGGACAACTTTCTCCTACGAGCAGTACTTC.